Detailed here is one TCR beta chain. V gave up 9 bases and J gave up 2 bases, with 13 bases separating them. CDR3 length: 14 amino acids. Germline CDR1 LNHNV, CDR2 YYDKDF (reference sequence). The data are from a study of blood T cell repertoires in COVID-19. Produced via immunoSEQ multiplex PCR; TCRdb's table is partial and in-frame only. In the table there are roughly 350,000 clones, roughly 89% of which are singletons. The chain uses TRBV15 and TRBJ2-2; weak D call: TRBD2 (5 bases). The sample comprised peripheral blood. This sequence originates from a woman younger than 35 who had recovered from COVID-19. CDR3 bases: TGTGCCACGAAGCGGACGCCTAACACCGGGGAGCTGTTTTTT. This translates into CATKRTPNTGELFF.